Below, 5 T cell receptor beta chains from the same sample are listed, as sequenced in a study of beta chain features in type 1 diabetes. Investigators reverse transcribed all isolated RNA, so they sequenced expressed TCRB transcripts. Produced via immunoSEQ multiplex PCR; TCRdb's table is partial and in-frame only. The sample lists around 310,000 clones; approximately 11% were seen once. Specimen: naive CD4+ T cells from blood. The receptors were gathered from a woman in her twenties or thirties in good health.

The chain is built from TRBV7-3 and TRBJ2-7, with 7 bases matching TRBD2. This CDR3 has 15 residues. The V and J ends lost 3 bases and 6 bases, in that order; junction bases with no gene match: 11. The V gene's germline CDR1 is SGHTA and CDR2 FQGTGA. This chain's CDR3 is CASSLFLAGVSEQYF. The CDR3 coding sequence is TGTGCCAGCAGCTTGTTTTTGGCGGGAGTGAGCGAGCAGTACTTC. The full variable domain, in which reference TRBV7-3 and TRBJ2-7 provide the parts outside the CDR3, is GAGVSQTPSNKVTEKGKYVELRCDPISGHTALYWYRQSLGQGPEFLIYFQGTGAADDSGLPNDRFFAVRPEGSVSTLKIQRTERGDSAVYLCASSLFLAGVSEQYFGPGTRLTVT.

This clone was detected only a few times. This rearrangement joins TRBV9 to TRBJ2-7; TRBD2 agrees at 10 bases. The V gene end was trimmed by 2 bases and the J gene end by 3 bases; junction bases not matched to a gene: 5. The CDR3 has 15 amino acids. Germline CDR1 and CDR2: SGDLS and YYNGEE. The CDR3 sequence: CASSVGLAPNYEQYF. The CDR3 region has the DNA TGTGCCAGCAGCGTGGGACTAGCGCCTAACTACGAGCAGTACTTC.

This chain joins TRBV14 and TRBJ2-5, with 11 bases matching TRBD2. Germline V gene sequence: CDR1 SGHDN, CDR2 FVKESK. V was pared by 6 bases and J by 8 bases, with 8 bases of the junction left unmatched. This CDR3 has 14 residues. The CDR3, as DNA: TGTGCCAGCAGTTATAGCGGGAGGGGGATAACCCAGTACTTC. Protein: CASSYSGRGITQYF.

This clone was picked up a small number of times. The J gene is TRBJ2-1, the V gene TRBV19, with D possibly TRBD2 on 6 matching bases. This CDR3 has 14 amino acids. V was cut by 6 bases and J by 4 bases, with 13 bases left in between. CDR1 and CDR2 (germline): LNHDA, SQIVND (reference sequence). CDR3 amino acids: CASRLAERYNEQFF. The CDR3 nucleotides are TGTGCCAGTAGACTAGCAGAAAGATACAATGAGCAGTTCTTC.

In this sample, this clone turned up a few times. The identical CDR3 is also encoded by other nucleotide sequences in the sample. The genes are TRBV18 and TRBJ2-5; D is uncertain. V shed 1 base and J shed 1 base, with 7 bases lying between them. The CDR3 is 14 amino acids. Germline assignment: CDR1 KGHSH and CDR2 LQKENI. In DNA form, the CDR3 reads TGTGCCAGCTCACCACTGGCCAGCCAAGAGACCCAGTACTTC. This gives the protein CASSPLASQETQYF.